What follows are 21 T cell receptor beta chains derived from one specimen sequenced in a study of shared clonotypes between healthy human individuals. Repertoires were generated with immunoSEQ multiplex PCR, while TCRdb's copy carries only in-frame clones and drops some. The sample lists under 850,000 clones, more than 85% occurring once. Terminally differentiated effector memory CD45RA+ cells were excluded from the naive CD8 cells, which were CD45RO-negative and positively selected for CCR7. Input material: naive CD8+ T cells sorted from blood. These TCRs come from a young man in good health.

The CDR3 DNA is TGTGCCAGCAGCTTAGTGGATTCTCGCCCAGAGACCCAGTACTTC. Amino acids: CASSLVDSRPETQYF. The rearrangement joins TRBV7-9 to TRBJ2-5, with no clear D. This CDR3 has 15 amino acids. Deletions cut 1 base from V and 4 bases from J, with 13 bases between. Germline assignment: CDR1 SEHNR and CDR2 FQNEAQ (reference sequence).

The chain couples TRBV7-9 to TRBJ1-5; D possibly corresponds to TRBD1 (6 bases). The CDR3 is 18 amino acids. Germline loops: CDR1 SEHNR, CDR2 FQNEAQ (reference sequence). The V gene lost 6 bases and the J gene lost 5 bases, with 26 bases spanning the gap. CDR3 protein: CASSLTPRGLATDQPQHF. In DNA, the CDR3 is TGTGCCAGCAGTTTGACGCCCAGGGGACTCGCGACGGATCAGCCCCAGCATTTT.

This sequence joins TRBV11-2 and TRBJ1-5; D call uncertain. V gave up 0 bases and J gave up 2 bases, with 11 bases separating them. The germline V gene encodes CDR1 SGHAT and CDR2 FQNNGV. The CDR3 loop spans 16 amino acids. CDR3 coding DNA: TGTGCCAGCAGCTTAGATCTTGGGGATGGCAATCAGCCCCAGCATTTT. It encodes CASSLDLGDGNQPQHF.

The chain couples TRBV7-8 to TRBJ1-1; unclear D gene. CDR1 SGHVS and CDR2 FQNEAQ come from the germline V gene. V lost 5 bases and J 4 bases, leaving 14 bases between the germline ends. The CDR3 contains 14 residues. The CDR3 DNA follows: TGTGCCAGCAGCCGCTACTCGTCAGGCACTGAAGCTTTCTTT. Amino acid sequence: CASSRYSSGTEAFF.

This chain uses TRBV7-8 with TRBJ2-1, with D hard to call. This CDR3 has 13 amino acids. Trimming removed 6 bases at V and 5 bases at J, with 11 bases between. Germline V gene lookup returns CDR1 SGHVS and CDR2 FQNEAQ. The CDR3 reads CASRTTEDNEQFF. DNA of the CDR3: TGTGCCAGCAGAACAACAGAGGACAATGAGCAGTTCTTC.

The rearrangement uses TRBV5-4 and TRBJ2-3, with D unclear. Germline CDR1 and CDR2: SGHNT and YYREEE (reference sequence). V gave up 0 bases and J gave up 13 bases, with 12 bases separating them. The CDR3 consists of 12 residues. Written as DNA, the CDR3 is TGTGCCAGCAGCTTGGTCGGTTCGGACGAGTATTTT. Protein product: CASSLVGSDEYF.

This chain links TRBV5-1 with TRBJ2-3; TRBD2 matches at 10 bases. V shed 4 bases and J 5 bases; nucleotides not matched to a gene: 13. The CDR3 contains 17 residues. CDR1 is SGHRS, CDR2 YFSETQ, per germline. CDR3 DNA: TGCGCCAGCAGCACAGCGGTGGGACTAGCGTCGGTAGATACGCAGTATTTT. Protein product: CASSTAVGLASVDTQYF.

This chain joins TRBV19 and TRBJ2-3, with 10 bases identical to TRBD2. Trimming removed 9 bases from V and 3 bases from J; junction bases left unmatched: 3. The germline CDR1 and CDR2 sequences are LNHDA and SQIVND (reference sequence). The CDR3 runs to 13 residues. The CDR3 DNA sequence: TGTGCCAGCGGACTAGCGGCAACAGATACGCAGTATTTT. Residues: CASGLAATDTQYF.

J is TRBJ1-5 and V is TRBV4-1; no clear D. CDR1 and CDR2 (germline): MGHRA, YSYEKL. With 2 bases removed from V and 4 bases from J, the gap between germline ends came to 12 bases. The CDR3 has 15 residues. The CDR3 bases are TGCGCCAGCAGCCAATTTTTAGGGCGTAATCAGCCCCAGCATTTT. This codes for CASSQFLGRNQPQHF.

For this clone: Other DNA sequences in this specimen translate into the identical CDR3. The chain combines TRBV5-1 with TRBJ2-7; 8 nucleotides agree with TRBD1. Trimming at V came to 3 bases and at J to 3 bases, leaving 2 bases not matched to a gene. CDR3 length: 13 residues. Germline values: CDR1 SGHRS, CDR2 YFSETQ. The CDR3 nucleotides read TGCGCCAGCAGCTACGGACAGGGCTACGAGCAGTACTTC. As protein: CASSYGQGYEQYF.

This rearrangement joins TRBV5-5 to TRBJ1-2; D perhaps matches TRBD1 (5 bases). Trimming took off 4 bases at V and 4 bases at J, with 17 bases between the two ends. The CDR3 sequence is 15 residues long. Germline V CDR1 and CDR2: SGHKS, YYEKEE (reference sequence). CDR3 residues: CASSQDTFLIYGYTF. In DNA, the CDR3 is TGTGCCAGCAGCCAGGACACCTTCTTAATCTATGGCTACACCTTC.

The chain links TRBV9 to TRBJ2-5, with D perhaps TRBD2 (5 bases). The CDR3 sequence is 13 residues long. Germline CDR1 reads SGDLS; CDR2 reads YYNGEE. Trimming cost V 3 bases and J 5 bases, with 11 bases left between them. Here the CDR3 DNA reads TGTGCCAGCAGCGAAGGGAGAGTGGAGACCCAGTACTTC. Translation gives CASSEGRVETQYF.

This rearrangement joins TRBV27 to TRBJ2-1; 12 bases are shared with TRBD2. The CDR3 covers 14 residues. The trim removed 7 bases at V and 6 bases at J, leaving 4 bases unmatched. CDR1 is MNHEY, CDR2 SMNVEV, per germline (reference sequence). The CDR3, as DNA: TGTGCCAGCACCATACTAGCGGGAGGCAATGAGCAGTTCTTC. This encodes CASTILAGGNEQFF.

This chain uses TRBV9 with TRBJ2-5; 11 bases match TRBD2. Germline assignment: CDR1 SGDLS and CDR2 YYNGEE. Unmatched junction bases numbered 1, after V lost 3 bases and J lost 3 bases. The CDR3 sequence is 14 residues long. Here the CDR3 DNA reads TGTGCCAGCAGCGGGGGACTAGCGGAAGAGACCCAGTACTTC. This gives the protein CASSGGLAEETQYF.

The chain combines TRBV11-2 with TRBJ2-1; 10 nucleotides match TRBD2. This CDR3 comprises 16 residues. Germline V gives CDR1 SGHAT, CDR2 FQNNGV. V was clipped by 4 bases and J by 6 bases; unmatched bases: 9. This CDR3 reads CASSSYLAGEGNEQFF. The CDR3, as DNA: TGTGCCAGCAGCTCATACCTAGCGGGAGAGGGCAATGAGCAGTTCTTC.

The V call is TRBV15, the J call TRBJ1-5; D is uncertain. The germline V gene encodes CDR1 LNHNV and CDR2 YYDKDF (reference sequence). Trimming took 6 bases from V and 6 from J, leaving 12 bases between them. The CDR3 runs to 13 residues. In nucleotides, the CDR3 is TGTGCCACCAGAGGACCCGGAGCTCAGCCCCAGCATTTT. It is translated as CATRGPGAQPQHF.

The chain recombines TRBV7-9 with TRBJ2-2, with D possibly being TRBD2 (7 bases). Germline lookup yields CDR1 SEHNR and CDR2 FQNEAQ (reference sequence). Trimming pared 5 bases from V and 6 bases from J, leaving 28 bases between. This CDR3 has 19 amino acids. The CDR3 here is CASSPPLGGAHPNAGELFF. CDR3 sequence (DNA): TGTGCCAGCAGCCCGCCATTAGGGGGGGCACATCCCAACGCCGGGGAGCTGTTTTTT.

The chain joins TRBV29-1 to TRBJ2-7; D is uncertain. The germline V and J ends were trimmed by 0 bases and 5 bases, with 8 bases remaining between them. The CDR3 is 12 amino acids. Germline lookup yields CDR1 SQVTM and CDR2 ANQGSEA. For the CDR3, the DNA is TGCAGCGTTGAAGATTTGCGGCACGAGCAGTACTTC. Encoded protein: CSVEDLRHEQYF.

The chain combines TRBV28 with TRBJ2-7; weak D call: TRBD2 (7 bases). CDR1 and CDR2 (germline): MDHEN, SYDVKM. The CDR3 loop spans 14 amino acids. V was pared by 4 bases and J by 5 bases, with 15 bases between. For the CDR3, the DNA is TGTGCCAGCAGTTGGGGGCCCGGGACTAACGAGCAGTACTTC. This translates into CASSWGPGTNEQYF.

The CDR3 nucleotides are TGTGCCAGCTTCCGGGACAGGGGAAACGGGGCCAACGTCCTGACTTTC. Residues: CASFRDRGNGANVLTF. This sequence joins TRBV2 and TRBJ2-6; 10 bases fit TRBD1. Germline CDR1 is SNHLY and CDR2 is FYNNEI. V was clipped by 8 bases and J by 4 bases; unmatched bases: 8. The length of the CDR3 is 16 residues.

The gene calls are TRBV27 and TRBJ2-5; the D gene is possibly TRBD1 (5 bases). There are 15 residues in the CDR3. V lost 4 bases, J lost 2 bases, and 14 bases lay in between. Germline CDR1 is MNHEY and CDR2 is SMNVEV (reference sequence). CDR3 bases: TGTGCCAGCAGTTCCCCAGACAGTAGACAAGAGACCCAGTACTTC. As protein: CASSSPDSRQETQYF.